This TCR beta chain is drawn from a study of T cell changes during pregnancy in multiple sclerosis. Here immunoSEQ multiplex PCR was the method, and the copy in TCRdb shows in-frame clones only, minus some. Here the sample spans about 69,000 clones, 75% to 95% being singletons. Trimming stripped 8 bases from V and 3 bases from J, with 13 bases between. Germline CDR1 and CDR2: MDHEN and SYDVKM. This CDR3 region has 13 residues. This clone has just a few counts. This sequence was found in a female donor in good health, enrolled as a control in a pregnancy study. The genes are TRBV28 and TRBJ1-1; TRBD1 might be the D (6 bases). Sample: CD4+ T cells from peripheral blood mononuclear cells, taken in the third trimester of pregnancy. CDR3 in amino acids: CASYREVHTEAFF. CDR3 in DNA: TGTGCCAGCTACAGGGAAGTTCACACTGAAGCTTTCTTT.